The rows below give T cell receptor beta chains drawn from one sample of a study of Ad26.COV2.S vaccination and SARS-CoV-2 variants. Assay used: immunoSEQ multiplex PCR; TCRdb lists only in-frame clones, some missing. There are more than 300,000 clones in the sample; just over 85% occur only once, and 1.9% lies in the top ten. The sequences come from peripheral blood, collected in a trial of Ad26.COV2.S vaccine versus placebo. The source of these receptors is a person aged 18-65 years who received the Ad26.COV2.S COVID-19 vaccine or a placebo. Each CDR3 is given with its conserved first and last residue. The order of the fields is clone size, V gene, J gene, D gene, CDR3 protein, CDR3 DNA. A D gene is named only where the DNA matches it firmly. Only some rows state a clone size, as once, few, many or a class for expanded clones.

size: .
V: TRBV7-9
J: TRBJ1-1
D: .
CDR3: CASSSQGMANTEAFF
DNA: TGTGCCAGCAGCTCACAGGGCATGGCGAACACTGAAGCTTTCTTT

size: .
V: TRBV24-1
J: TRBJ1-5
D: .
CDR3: CATTPTGVSNQPQHF
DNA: TGTGCCACCACCCCGACTGGCGTAAGCAATCAGCCCCAGCATTTT

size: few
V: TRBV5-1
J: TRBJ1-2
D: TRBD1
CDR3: CASSPGTGGGYGYTF
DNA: TGCGCCAGCAGCCCCGGGACAGGGGGAGGCTATGGCTACACCTTC

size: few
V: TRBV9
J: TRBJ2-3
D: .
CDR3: CASAQAPGDTQYF
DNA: TGTGCCTCTGCCCAGGCCCCCGGGGATACGCAGTATTTT

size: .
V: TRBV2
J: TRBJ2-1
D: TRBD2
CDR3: CASSGGSGGNEQFF
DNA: TGTGCCAGCAGTGGTGGTAGCGGGGGAAATGAGCAGTTCTTC

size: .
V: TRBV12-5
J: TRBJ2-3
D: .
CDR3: CASGFGTPGTDTQYF
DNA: TGTGCTAGTGGTTTCGGGACGCCGGGCACAGATACGCAGTATTTT

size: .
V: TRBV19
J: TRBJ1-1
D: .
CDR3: CASSRQENTEAFF
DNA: TGTGCCAGTAGTAGACAGGAGAACACTGAAGCTTTCTTT

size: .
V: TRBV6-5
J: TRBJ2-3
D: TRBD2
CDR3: CASSSSGRGNTQYF
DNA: TGTGCCAGCAGTAGTAGCGGGCGCGGGAATACGCAGTATTTT

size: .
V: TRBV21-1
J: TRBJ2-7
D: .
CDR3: CASSKLRVAHPGHRYEQYF
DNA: TGTGCCAGCAGCAAACTCCGGGTCGCCCACCCGGGACACCGCTACGAGCAGTACTTC

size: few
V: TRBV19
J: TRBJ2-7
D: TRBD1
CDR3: CASSGQGGPYEQYF
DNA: TGTGCCAGTAGCGGACAGGGAGGCCCCTACGAGCAGTACTTC

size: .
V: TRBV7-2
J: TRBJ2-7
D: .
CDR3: CASSLSRVTYEQYF
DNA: TGTGCCAGCAGCTTAAGCAGGGTCACCTACGAGCAGTACTTC

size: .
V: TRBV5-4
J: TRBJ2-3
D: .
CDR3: CASSLRGAVNTDTQYF
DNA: TGTGCCAGCAGCTTGCGGGGGGCGGTCAACACAGATACGCAGTATTTT

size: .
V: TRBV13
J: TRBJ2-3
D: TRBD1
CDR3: CASSLDRGRDTQYF
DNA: TGTGCCAGCAGCCTGGACAGGGGGCGAGATACGCAGTATTTT

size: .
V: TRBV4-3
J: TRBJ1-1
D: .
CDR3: CASSQDRNTEAFF
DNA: TGCGCCAGCAGCCAAGATAGAAACACTGAAGCTTTCTTT

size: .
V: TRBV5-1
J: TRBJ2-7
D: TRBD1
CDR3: CASSSLQGAFYEQYF
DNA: TGCGCCAGCAGCTCCCTACAGGGGGCCTTCTACGAGCAGTACTTC

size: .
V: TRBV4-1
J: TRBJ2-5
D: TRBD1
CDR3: CASSGIQGAAQYF
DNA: TGCGCCAGCAGCGGTATACAGGGGGCGGCCCAGTACTTC

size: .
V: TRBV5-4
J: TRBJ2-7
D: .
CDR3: CASSTPSGAYEQYF
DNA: TGTGCCAGCAGCACGCCCTCGGGGGCCTACGAGCAGTACTTC

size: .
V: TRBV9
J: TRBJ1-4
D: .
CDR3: CASSVGATTNEKLFF
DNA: TGTGCCAGCAGCGTAGGGGCAACAACTAATGAAAAACTGTTTTTT

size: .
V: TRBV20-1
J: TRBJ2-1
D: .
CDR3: CSASKARSYNEQFF
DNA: TGCAGTGCTAGTAAGGCAAGATCCTACAATGAGCAGTTCTTC

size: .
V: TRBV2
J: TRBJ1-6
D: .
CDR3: CASRAQGVLHF
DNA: TGTGCCAGCCGCGCACAAGGGGTCCTCCACTTT

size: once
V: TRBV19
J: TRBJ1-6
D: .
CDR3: CASSRTTPYNSPLHF
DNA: TGTGCCAGTAGTAGGACCACCCCATATAATTCACCCCTCCACTTT

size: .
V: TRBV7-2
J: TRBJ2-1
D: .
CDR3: CASSIYSYNEQFF
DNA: TGTGCCAGCAGCATCTACTCCTACAATGAGCAGTTCTTC

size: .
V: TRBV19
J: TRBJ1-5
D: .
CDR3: CASSQAGLNQPQHF
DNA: TGTGCCAGTAGTCAGGCAGGGCTAAATCAGCCCCAGCATTTT

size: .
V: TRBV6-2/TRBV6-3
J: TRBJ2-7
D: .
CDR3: CASSSGGAHYEQYF
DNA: TGTGCCAGCAGCTCAGGGGGGGCCCACTACGAGCAGTACTTC

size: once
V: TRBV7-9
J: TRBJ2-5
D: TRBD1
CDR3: CASSPGTGGGETQYF
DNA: TGTGCCAGCAGCCCAGGGACAGGGGGTGGCGAGACCCAGTACTTC

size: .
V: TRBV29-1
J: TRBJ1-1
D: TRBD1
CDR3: CSAPGTDKGTEAFF
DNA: TGCAGCGCACCCGGGACAGACAAAGGGACTGAAGCTTTCTTT

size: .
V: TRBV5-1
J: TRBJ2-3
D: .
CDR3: CASSLGQPPAQYF
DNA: TGCGCCAGCAGCTTGGGACAGCCTCCGGCGCAGTATTTT

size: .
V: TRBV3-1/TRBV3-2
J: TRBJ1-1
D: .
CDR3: CASSQGGGARTEAFF
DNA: TGTGCCAGCAGCCAAGGAGGAGGGGCACGCACTGAAGCTTTCTTT

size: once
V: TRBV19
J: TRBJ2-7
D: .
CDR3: CASSLDSGEQYF
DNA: TGTGCCAGTAGTCTAGACTCTGGGGAGCAGTACTTC

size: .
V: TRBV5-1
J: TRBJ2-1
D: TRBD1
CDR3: CASSLSGQGFYNEQFF
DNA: TGCGCCAGCAGCTTGAGTGGACAGGGGTTCTACAATGAGCAGTTCTTC

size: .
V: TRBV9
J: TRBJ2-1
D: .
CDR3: CASSGTVPGNEQFF
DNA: TGTGCCAGCAGCGGGACCGTACCTGGGAATGAGCAGTTCTTC

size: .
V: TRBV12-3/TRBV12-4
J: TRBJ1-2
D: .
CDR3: CASRQGANYGYTF
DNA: TGTGCCAGCCGGCAGGGCGCCAACTATGGCTACACCTTC

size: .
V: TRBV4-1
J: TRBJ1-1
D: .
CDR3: CASSQHGVNTEAFF
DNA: TGCGCCAGCAGCCAACACGGGGTGAACACTGAAGCTTTCTTT

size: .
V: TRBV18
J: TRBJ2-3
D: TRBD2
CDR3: CASSSRQVSGGAGDTQYF
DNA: TGTGCCAGCTCAAGCCGCCAGGTTAGCGGGGGGGCCGGAGATACGCAGTATTTT

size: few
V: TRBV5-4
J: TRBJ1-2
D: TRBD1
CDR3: CASSPGTGNRGYTF
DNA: TGTGCCAGCAGCCCCGGGACAGGGAACAGGGGCTACACCTTC

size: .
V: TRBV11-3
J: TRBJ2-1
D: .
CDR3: CASSSGYPYNEQFF
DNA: TGTGCCAGCAGCTCGGGATACCCTTACAATGAGCAGTTCTTC

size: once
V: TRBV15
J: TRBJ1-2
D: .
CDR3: CATSRDYVRGNGYTF
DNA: TGTGCCACCAGCAGAGATTATGTCAGGGGTAATGGCTACACCTTC

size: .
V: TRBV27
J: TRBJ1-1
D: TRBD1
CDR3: CASSSGQTLLNTEAFF
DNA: TGTGCCAGCAGTTCGGGACAGACCCTCCTGAACACTGAAGCTTTCTTT

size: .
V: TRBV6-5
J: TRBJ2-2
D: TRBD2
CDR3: CASSYAGGRVGELFF
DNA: TGTGCCAGCAGTTACGCGGGGGGACGAGTCGGGGAGCTGTTTTTT

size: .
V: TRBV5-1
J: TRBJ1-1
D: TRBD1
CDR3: CASSPGQGTQPAEAFF
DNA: TGCGCCAGCAGCCCTGGACAGGGGACCCAGCCAGCTGAAGCTTTCTTT

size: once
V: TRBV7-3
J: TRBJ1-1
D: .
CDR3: CASSLLPGNTEAFF
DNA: TGTGCCAGCAGCTTACTTCCAGGGAACACTGAAGCTTTCTTT

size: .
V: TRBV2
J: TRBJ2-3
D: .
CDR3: CASSERLGVSHTQYF
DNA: TGTGCCAGCAGTGAGCGACTAGGAGTCAGCCATACGCAGTATTTT

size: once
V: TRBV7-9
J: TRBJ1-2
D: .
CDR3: CASSLSGRENGYTF
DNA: TGTGCCAGCAGCTTATCGGGCCGGGAAAATGGCTACACCTTC

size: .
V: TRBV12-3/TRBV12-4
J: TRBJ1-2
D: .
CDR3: CASSLKPNYGYTF
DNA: TGTGCCAGCAGTTTGAAACCTAACTATGGCTACACCTTC

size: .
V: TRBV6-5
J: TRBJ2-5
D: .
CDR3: CASSPLGAQYF
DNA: TGTGCCAGCAGCCCCCTGGGAGCCCAGTACTTC

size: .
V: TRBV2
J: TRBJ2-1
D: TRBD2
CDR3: CASKRTSGGVSYNEQFF
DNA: TGTGCCAGCAAAAGGACTAGCGGGGGGGTATCCTACAATGAGCAGTTCTTC

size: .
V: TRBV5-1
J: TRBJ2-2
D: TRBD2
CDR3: CASSPQWGGVNTGELFF
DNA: TGCGCCAGCAGCCCCCAGTGGGGGGGGGTGAACACCGGGGAGCTGTTTTTT

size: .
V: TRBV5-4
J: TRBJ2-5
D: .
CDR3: CASKRDQETQYF
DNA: TGTGCCAGCAAAAGGGACCAAGAGACCCAGTACTTC

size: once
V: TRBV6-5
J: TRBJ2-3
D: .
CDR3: CASRAITDTQYF
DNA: TGTGCCAGCAGGGCTATAACAGATACGCAGTATTTT

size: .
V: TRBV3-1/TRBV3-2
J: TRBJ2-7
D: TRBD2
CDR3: CASSQGLAGNYEQYF
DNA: TGTGCCAGCAGCCAAGGACTAGCGGGCAACTACGAGCAGTACTTC

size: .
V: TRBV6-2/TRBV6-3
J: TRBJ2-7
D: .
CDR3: CASSYSRDSWRYEQYF
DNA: TGTGCCAGCAGCTACTCGCGGGACAGTTGGAGGTACGAGCAGTACTTC

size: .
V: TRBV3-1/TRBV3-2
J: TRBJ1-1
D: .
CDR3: CASSHTNTEAFF
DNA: TGTGCCAGCAGCCACACGAACACTGAAGCTTTCTTT

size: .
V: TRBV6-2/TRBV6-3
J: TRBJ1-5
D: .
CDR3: CASSPLWGNQPQHF
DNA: TGTGCCAGCAGCCCGTTATGGGGTAATCAGCCCCAGCATTTT

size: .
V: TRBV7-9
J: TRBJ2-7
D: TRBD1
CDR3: CASSYPGTGTYEQYF
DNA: TGTGCCAGCAGCTACCCCGGGACAGGGACTTACGAGCAGTACTTC

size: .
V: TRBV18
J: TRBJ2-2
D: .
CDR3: CASSPFQASNTGELFF
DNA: TGTGCCAGCTCACCATTTCAGGCGTCAAACACCGGGGAGCTGTTTTTT

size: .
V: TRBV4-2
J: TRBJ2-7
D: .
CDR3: CASSQVGDTPGPYYEQYF
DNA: TGTGCCAGCAGCCAAGTCGGGGACACCCCGGGGCCCTACTACGAGCAGTACTTC

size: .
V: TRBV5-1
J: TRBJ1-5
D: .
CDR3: CASSLGGGNQPQHF
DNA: TGCGCCAGCAGCTTAGGGGGGGGCAATCAGCCCCAGCATTTT

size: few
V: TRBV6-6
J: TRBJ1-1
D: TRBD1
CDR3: CASSYFRQGMNTEAFF
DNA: TGTGCCAGCAGTTATTTCAGACAGGGGATGAACACTGAAGCTTTCTTT

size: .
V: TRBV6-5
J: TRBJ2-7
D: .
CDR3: CASTRTDDSSYEQYF
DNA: TGTGCCAGCACCCGGACAGACGACAGCTCCTACGAGCAGTACTTC

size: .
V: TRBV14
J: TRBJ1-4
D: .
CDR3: CASSQERVGEKLFF
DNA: TGTGCCAGCAGCCAAGAAAGAGTGGGTGAAAAACTGTTTTTT